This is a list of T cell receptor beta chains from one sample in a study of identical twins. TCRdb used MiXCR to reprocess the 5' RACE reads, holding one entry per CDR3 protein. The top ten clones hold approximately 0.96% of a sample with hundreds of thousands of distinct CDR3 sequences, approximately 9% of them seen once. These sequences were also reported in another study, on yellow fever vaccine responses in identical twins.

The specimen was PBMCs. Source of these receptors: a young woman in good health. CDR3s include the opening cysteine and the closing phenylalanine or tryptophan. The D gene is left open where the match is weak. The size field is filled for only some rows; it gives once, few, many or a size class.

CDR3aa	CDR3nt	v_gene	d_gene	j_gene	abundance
CASSQDAVNGETQYF	TGTGCCAGCAGCCAAGACGCGGTGAATGGAGAGACCCAGTACTTC	TRBV14	NA	TRBJ2-5	few
CATTASRTSTQYF	TGTGCCACGACCGCGTCCCGAACATCGACCCAGTACTTC	TRBV12-3/TRBV12-4	NA	TRBJ2-5	NA
CSVEPYVGARISYNEQFF	TGCAGCGTTGAGCCCTATGTGGGAGCAAGAATTTCCTACAATGAGCAGTTCTTC	TRBV29-1	NA	TRBJ2-1	NA
CSARATGRPGYEQYF	TGCAGTGCTAGGGCTACCGGGAGACCAGGCTACGAGCAGTACTTC	TRBV20-1	NA	TRBJ2-7	NA
CSARGVGWNTEAFF	TGCAGTGCTAGAGGGGTCGGGTGGAACACTGAAGCTTTCTTT	TRBV20-1	NA	TRBJ1-1	few
CASSLRQGLPNEKLFF	TGCGCCAGCAGCCTCCGACAGGGGTTACCTAATGAAAAACTGTTTTTT	TRBV5-1	TRBD1	TRBJ1-4	many
CASSVASDYGYTF	TGTGCCAGCAGCGTAGCCAGCGACTATGGCTACACCTTC	TRBV9	NA	TRBJ1-2	few
CASSLARKGNEQFF	TGTGCCAGCAGCTTAGCGCGGAAAGGCAATGAGCAGTTCTTC	TRBV7-2	NA	TRBJ2-1	many
CASSVLLMNTGELFF	TGTGCCAGCAGCGTACTTCTAATGAACACCGGGGAGCTGTTTTTT	TRBV5-6	NA	TRBJ2-2	NA
CASSSLAGFTDTQYF	TGTGCCAGCAGCTCCCTAGCGGGATTCACAGATACGCAGTATTTT	TRBV7-2	TRBD2	TRBJ2-3	few
CASSQDQSWQNTGELFF	TGTGCCAGCAGCCAAGATCAGAGTTGGCAAAACACCGGGGAGCTGTTTTTT	TRBV14	NA	TRBJ2-2	few
CASSPPGLAGGGEQFF	TGTGCCAGCTCACCTCCGGGACTAGCGGGAGGTGGTGAGCAGTTCTTC	TRBV18	TRBD2	TRBJ2-1	NA
CASRRQGGGQETQYF	TGTGCCAGCAGAAGACAGGGCGGAGGTCAAGAGACCCAGTACTTC	TRBV6-1	TRBD1	TRBJ2-5	few
CASSSKTGGYEQYF	TGCGCCAGCAGCTCCAAAACAGGGGGCTACGAGCAGTACTTC	TRBV5-1	TRBD1	TRBJ2-7	NA
CASSLIGRGHSGETQYF	TGTGCCAGCAGCTTAATCGGTCGGGGCCACTCGGGAGAGACCCAGTACTTC	TRBV7-9	NA	TRBJ2-5	many
CASSSGTGGKEQFF	TGTGCCAGCAGCTCCGGAACAGGGGGCAAGGAGCAGTTCTTC	TRBV11-3	TRBD1	TRBJ2-1	NA
CASSVRESQETQYF	TGTGCCAGTAGCGTCCGGGAGAGCCAAGAGACCCAGTACTTC	TRBV19	NA	TRBJ2-5	once
CSGEDSRTGELFF	TGCAGCGGGGAAGACAGTCGCACCGGGGAGCTGTTTTTT	TRBV29-1	NA	TRBJ2-2	NA
CSARLSGGRETQYF	TGCAGTGCTAGACTAAGCGGGGGAAGGGAGACCCAGTACTTC	TRBV20-1	TRBD2	TRBJ2-5	few
CASSYSVGKSSYEQYF	TGTGCCAGCAGTTACTCGGTAGGGAAGAGCTCCTACGAGCAGTACTTC	TRBV6-5	NA	TRBJ2-7	few
CASSLSEQFF	TGTGCCAGCAGCCTTTCTGAGCAGTTCTTC	TRBV7-9	NA	TRBJ2-1	many
CASSATSGYNEQFF	TGTGCCAGCTCGGCGACTAGCGGTTACAATGAGCAGTTCTTC	TRBV6-1	TRBD2	TRBJ2-1	many
CASKEQGPTYEQYF	TGTGCCAGCAAGGAACAGGGGCCCACCTACGAGCAGTACTTC	TRBV28	TRBD1	TRBJ2-7	few
CASSQDFAGVGNEQFF	TGCGCCAGCAGCCAAGATTTTGCGGGAGTTGGCAATGAGCAGTTCTTC	TRBV4-3	TRBD2	TRBJ2-1	many
CASSEGIAGVDEQFF	TGCGCCAGCAGTGAGGGAATAGCGGGAGTGGATGAGCAGTTCTTC	TRBV10-1	TRBD2	TRBJ2-1	NA
CASRSDKSGRLNTEAFF	TGTGCCAGCAGATCGGATAAGTCGGGGCGCCTGAACACTGAAGCTTTCTTT	TRBV27	NA	TRBJ1-1	NA
CASSQDPPGGGTEAFF	TGCGCCAGCAGCCAAGATCCCCCAGGGGGGGGCACTGAAGCTTTCTTT	TRBV4-3	TRBD1	TRBJ1-1	few
CASSAGFSYEQYF	TGTGCCAGCAGTGCTGGGTTTTCCTACGAGCAGTACTTC	TRBV12-3/TRBV12-4	NA	TRBJ2-7	many
CASRAGTNHYEQYF	TGTGCCAGCAGGGCCGGGACAAATCATTACGAGCAGTACTTC	TRBV12-3/TRBV12-4	NA	TRBJ2-7	NA
CASSRGQGAKNIQYF	TGTGCCAGCAGCCGCGGACAGGGGGCCAAAAACATTCAGTACTTC	TRBV6-1	TRBD1	TRBJ2-4	NA
CASSRPLAGGYNEQFF	TGTGCCAGCAGCCGCCCTCTAGCGGGGGGCTACAATGAGCAGTTCTTC	TRBV3-1	TRBD2	TRBJ2-1	NA
CASSLPGRGPDYNEQFF	TGTGCCAGCAGCTTACCGGGACGGGGGCCGGATTACAATGAGCAGTTCTTC	TRBV7-2	NA	TRBJ2-1	once
CASSIRLELGIAKNIQYF	TGTGCCAGTAGTATACGGCTGGAGCTCGGTATAGCCAAAAACATTCAGTACTTC	TRBV19	NA	TRBJ2-4	few
CASSPQTSGGARADTQYF	TGTGCCAGCAGCCCGCAGACTAGCGGGGGGGCCCGAGCAGATACGCAGTATTTT	TRBV11-2	TRBD2	TRBJ2-3	NA
CASSQVQDVRYEQYF	TGCGCCAGCAGCCAAGTGCAGGACGTTAGGTACGAGCAGTACTTC	TRBV4-1	NA	TRBJ2-7	many
CASSRRALEGYTF	TGTGCCAGCAGCCGCCGGGCCTTGGAGGGCTACACCTTC	TRBV11-2	NA	TRBJ1-2	many
CASSRADGYEQYF	TGTGCCAGCAGCCGCGCGGACGGTTACGAGCAGTACTTC	TRBV6-2/TRBV6-3	NA	TRBJ2-7	many
CASSISQTGANVLTF	TGTGCCAGTAGTATATCCCAGACTGGGGCCAACGTCCTGACTTTC	TRBV19	NA	TRBJ2-6	once
CATSRVGTGHEQFF	TGTGCCACCAGCAGAGTGGGGACAGGGCATGAGCAGTTCTTC	TRBV15	TRBD1	TRBJ2-1	few
CASRNLLAGAADTQYF	TGTGCCAGCCGAAACCTTCTAGCGGGAGCAGCAGATACGCAGTATTTT	TRBV7-9	TRBD2	TRBJ2-3	few
CSANARNTGELFF	TGCAGTGCTAACGCCAGGAACACCGGGGAGCTGTTTTTT	TRBV20-1	NA	TRBJ2-2	few
CASSLAGLATRGTQYF	TGTGCCAGCAGCTTGGCGGGACTCGCGACCCGGGGGACCCAGTACTTC	TRBV5-6	NA	TRBJ2-5	few
CASSDSGRTTEAFF	TGTGCCAGCAGTGACTCGGGAAGGACCACTGAAGCTTTCTTT	TRBV6-4	NA	TRBJ1-1	few
CASSQVTSFNEQFF	TGCGCCAGCAGCCAGGTTACTAGTTTCAATGAGCAGTTCTTC	TRBV4-1	NA	TRBJ2-1	NA
CASSGGEIVGSWDEQFF	TGTGCCAGCAGCGGAGGGGAAATCGTCGGGAGTTGGGATGAGCAGTTCTTC	TRBV7-2	NA	TRBJ2-1	NA
CASSSGQGYHEQYF	TGTGCCAGCAGCTCAGGACAGGGATACCACGAGCAGTACTTC	TRBV7-9	TRBD1	TRBJ2-7	many
CAIREGGENIQYF	TGTGCCATCAGGGAGGGAGGGGAAAACATTCAGTACTTC	TRBV10-3	TRBD2	TRBJ2-4	many
CASSLIPAYGYTF	TGTGCCAGCAGTTTAATCCCTGCCTATGGCTACACCTTC	TRBV7-9	NA	TRBJ1-2	many
CASSLDPEVTDTQYF	TGCGCCAGCAGCTTGGATCCAGAGGTTACAGATACGCAGTATTTT	TRBV5-1	NA	TRBJ2-3	few
CAMSAGTGELFF	TGTGCCATGAGCGCAGGGACCGGGGAGCTGTTTTTT	TRBV5-6	NA	TRBJ2-2	NA
CASSLPTGNTEAFF	TGTGCCAGCAGTTTGCCGACAGGGAACACTGAAGCTTTCTTT	TRBV12-3/TRBV12-4	NA	TRBJ1-1	NA
CASSLSPGSSRSDTQYF	TGTGCCAGCAGTTTATCCCCCGGGAGTAGTAGATCAGATACGCAGTATTTT	TRBV28	NA	TRBJ2-3	few
CASRGGVVTDTQYF	TGTGCCAGCAGGGGGGGGGTAGTCACAGATACGCAGTATTTT	TRBV7-2	TRBD2	TRBJ2-3	few
CASSRAGTGGLAGANVLTF	TGTGCCAGCAGCCGGGCCGGGACAGGGGGCTTGGCTGGGGCCAACGTCCTGACTTTC	TRBV11-1	TRBD1	TRBJ2-6	NA